The sequence of this T cell receptor beta chain was determined in a study of T cell repertoires in cytomegalovirus infection. Study-level background: CMV infection together with matching HLA type was indicated by public TCR beta signatures.

This CDR3 comprises 13 residues. Germline V lookup: CDR1 LNHDA, CDR2 SQIVND (reference sequence). V was trimmed by 3 bases and J by 6 bases, leaving 9 bases between them. TCRdb analysed the reads with MiXCR anew, one entry per CDR3 protein. The table includes about 310,000 distinct CDR3 sequences, 20% to 25% detected once. Comments on this clonotype: What it recognizes is unknown.

The sequence came from a human donor in good health (CMV status not recorded). Some clones in this sample may be carry-over from other donors' samples. The source was cultured PBMCs, collected from culture after CMV antigen stimulation. The chain links TRBV19 to TRBJ2-4; D is undetermined. The CDR3 reads CASSISRANIQYF. The CDR3 DNA reads as TGTGCCAGTAGTATTAGTAGAGCAAACATTCAGTACTTC.